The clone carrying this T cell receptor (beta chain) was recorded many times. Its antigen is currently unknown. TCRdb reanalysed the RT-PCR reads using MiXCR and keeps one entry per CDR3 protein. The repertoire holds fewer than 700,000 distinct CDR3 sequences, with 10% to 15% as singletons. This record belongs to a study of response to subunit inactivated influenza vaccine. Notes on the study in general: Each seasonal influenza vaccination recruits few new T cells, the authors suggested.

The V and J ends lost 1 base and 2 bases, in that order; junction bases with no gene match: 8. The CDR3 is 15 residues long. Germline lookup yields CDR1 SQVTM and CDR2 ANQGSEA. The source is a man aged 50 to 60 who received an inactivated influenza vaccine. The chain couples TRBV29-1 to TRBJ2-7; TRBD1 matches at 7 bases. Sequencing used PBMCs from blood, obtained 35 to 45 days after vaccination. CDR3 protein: CSVEGLRQGAYEQYF. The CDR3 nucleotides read TGCAGCGTTGAAGGTTTAAGACAGGGAGCCTACGAGCAGTACTTC.